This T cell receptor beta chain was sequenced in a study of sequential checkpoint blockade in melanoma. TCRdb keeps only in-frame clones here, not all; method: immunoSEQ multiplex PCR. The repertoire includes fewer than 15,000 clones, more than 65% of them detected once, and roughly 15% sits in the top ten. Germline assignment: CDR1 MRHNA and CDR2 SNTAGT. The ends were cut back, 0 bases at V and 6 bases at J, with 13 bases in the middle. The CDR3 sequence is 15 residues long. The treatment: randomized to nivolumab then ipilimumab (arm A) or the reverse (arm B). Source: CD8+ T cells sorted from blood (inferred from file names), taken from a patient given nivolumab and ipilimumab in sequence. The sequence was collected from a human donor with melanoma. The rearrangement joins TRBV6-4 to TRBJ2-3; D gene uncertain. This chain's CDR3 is CASSDSSDAADTQYF. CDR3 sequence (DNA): TGTGCCAGCAGTGACTCGTCCGATGCGGCCGATACGCAGTATTTT.